This T cell receptor beta chain was identified during a study of human T cells and chemical hapten exposure (dated by TCRdb to the early 2020s). Some background on the complete study: Libraries were pooled for sequencing, and variation in per-sample TCR yields was attributed mainly to small differences in library volumes within the pool. The study tracked peripheral blood TCR repertoire changes in vivo during primary and secondary sensitization to the hapten diphenylcyclopropenone (DPC) in alopecia patients. For every blood RNA sample, sequencing covered both the TCR alpha and TCR beta chains. Overall results and qualifications from the work: Repeated subsampling changed both the strength of the expansion versus patch-test correlation and the threshold at which the correlation became significant. No change with DPC sensitization was found in the number of TCRs above 1 in 1000 frequency, and no evidence of global repertoire structure alterations was found.

The CDR3 sequence holds 15 residues, the cysteine and phenylalanine included. Just the 45-base CDR3 DNA is kept, in frame starting at base 1. CDR1 and CDR2 are drawn from the germline V gene: KGHSH, LQKENI. Ends trimmed: V by 8 bases, J by 0 bases; bases unmatched to a gene: 5. The library was prepared using RACE. Instrument used: NextSeq 500. During library preparation, unique molecular identifiers were attached to individual cDNA molecules so that TCRs could be counted in a quantitative, reproducible way. The published analysis was carried out like this. A median of around 96,000 TCRs per sample was observed, with a range of roughly 20,000 to 700,000. V, J and CDR3 annotation of the TCR reads was carried out using the Decombinator software suite. Every sample was subsampled to the same number of TCRs (28,000) for the PS versus PT1 abundance plots. TCRs were defined as expanded if absent before sensitization and observed at least eight times at the 2-week time point. TCRdb handled the public reads itself, with Q25 trimming in fastp and clone calling in MiXCR, and kept productive beta chains. Rows are unified per CDR3 protein, each entry keeping the most common DNA and genes. V and J calls and clone size were set by TCRdb, not the authors. The sample table holds more than 60,000 distinct CDR3 sequences, of which 8.6% were seen once. Together, the top ten hold more than 1.5% of the sample.

This clonotype was picked up a small number of times. Its specific antigen is unknown. Qualities for individual bases were not recorded, and no much larger clone is one base off. Interpreted using the paper, the time point label stands for: healthy volunteer bleed at 6 weeks. Total RNA was extracted from unfractionated whole blood collected in Tempus Blood RNA tubes. Four or five healthy volunteers acted as controls for TCR sequencing and had blood drawn at day 0, 2 weeks and 6 weeks. The rearrangement joined TRBV18 to TRBJ2-2, with 8 central nucleotides matching TRBD1. Material: whole blood. The sequence derives from a male donor in good health. Some clones in this sample may be carry-over from other donors' samples. The nucleotide sequence reads as follows: TGTGCCAGCCGGGGACAGGATGCGAACACCGGGGAGCTGTTTTTT. This sequence encodes CASRGQDANTGELFF.